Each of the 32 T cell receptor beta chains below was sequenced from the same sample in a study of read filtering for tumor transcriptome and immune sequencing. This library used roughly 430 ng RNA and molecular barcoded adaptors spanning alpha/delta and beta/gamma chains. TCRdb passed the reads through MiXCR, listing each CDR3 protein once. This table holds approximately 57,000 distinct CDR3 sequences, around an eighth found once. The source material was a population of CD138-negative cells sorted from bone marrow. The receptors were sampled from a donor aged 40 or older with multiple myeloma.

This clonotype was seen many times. The CDR3 region has the DNA TGTGCCAGCAGCCCCACCGGGACATTGAACACCGGGGAGCTGTTTTTT. This codes for CASSPTGTLNTGELFF. The genes are TRBV9 and TRBJ2-2, with TRBD1 as a possible D gene (6 bases). Per the germline V gene, CDR1 is SGDLS and CDR2 is YYNGEE. The V end lost 4 bases, the J end lost 1 base, and 14 bases lay between the germline ends. CDR3 length equals 16 residues. Full variable domain (missing parts from reference TRBV9 and TRBJ2-2): DSGVTQTPKHLITATGQRVTLRCSPRSGDLSVYWYQQSLDQGLQFLIQYYNGEERAKGNILERFSAQQFPDLHSELNLSSLELGDSALYFCASSPTGTLNTGELFFGEGSRLTVL.

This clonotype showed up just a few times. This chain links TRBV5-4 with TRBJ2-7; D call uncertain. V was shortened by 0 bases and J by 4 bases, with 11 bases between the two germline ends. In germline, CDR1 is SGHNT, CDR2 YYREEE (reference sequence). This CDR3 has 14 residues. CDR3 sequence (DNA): TGTGCCAGCAGCTTGGCCGGAACAGTTTACGAGCAGTACTTC. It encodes CASSLAGTVYEQYF.

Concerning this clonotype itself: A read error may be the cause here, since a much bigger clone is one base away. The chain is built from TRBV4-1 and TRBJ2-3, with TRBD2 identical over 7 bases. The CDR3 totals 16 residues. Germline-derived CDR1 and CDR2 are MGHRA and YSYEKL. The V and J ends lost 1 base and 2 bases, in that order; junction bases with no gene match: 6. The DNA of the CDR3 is TGCGCCAGCAGCCAAGGTGGGGGAGGGTACACAGATACGCAGTATTTT. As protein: CASSQGGGGYTDTQYF.

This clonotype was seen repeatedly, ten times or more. This chain's CDR3 is CASSQDRGRVYEQYF. The CDR3 DNA is TGTGCCAGCAGCCAAGATCGAGGCCGAGTCTACGAGCAGTACTTC. The rearrangement uses TRBV3-1 and TRBJ2-7; D is unclear. The CDR3 has 15 amino acids. Germline values: CDR1 LGHDT, CDR2 YNNKEL (reference sequence). Trimming left V 0 bases short and J 3 bases short, with 12 bases between.

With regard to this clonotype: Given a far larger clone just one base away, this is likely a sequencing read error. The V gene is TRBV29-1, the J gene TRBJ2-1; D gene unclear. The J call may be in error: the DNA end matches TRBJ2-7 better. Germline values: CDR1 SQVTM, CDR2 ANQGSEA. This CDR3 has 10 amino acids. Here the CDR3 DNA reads TGCAGCGTTGTCCGACACGAGCAGTACTTC. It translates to CSVVRHEQYF.

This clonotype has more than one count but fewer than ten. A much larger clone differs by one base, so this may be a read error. The CDR3 spells CASSPPGLTPSFTDTQYF. CDR3 nucleotides: TGCGCCAGCAGTCCTCCGGGACTAACCCCCTCCTTCACAGATACGCAGTATTTT. The rearrangement links TRBV5-1 to TRBJ2-3, with 7 bases that match TRBD2. Per germline, CDR1 SGHRS and CDR2 YFSETQ. The CDR3 has 18 amino acids. The trim removed 5 bases at V and 2 bases at J, leaving 17 bases unmatched.

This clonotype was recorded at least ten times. This chain's CDR3 is CASSLGACEQYF. The CDR3 nucleotides read TGCGCCAGCAGCTTAGGGGCCTGCGAGCAGTACTTC. This rearrangement joins TRBV5-1 to TRBJ2-7; TRBD1 is a possible D gene (5 bases). The V and J ends lost 2 bases and 6 bases respectively, with 9 bases between them. The CDR3 is 12 amino acids. Germline V CDR1 and CDR2: SGHRS, YFSETQ.

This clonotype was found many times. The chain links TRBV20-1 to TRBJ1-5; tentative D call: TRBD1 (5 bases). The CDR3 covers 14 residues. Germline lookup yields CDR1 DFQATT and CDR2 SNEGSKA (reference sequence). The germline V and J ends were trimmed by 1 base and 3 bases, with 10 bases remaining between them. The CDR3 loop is CSARGGGNNQPQHF. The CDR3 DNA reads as TGCAGTGCTAGAGGGGGGGGGAACAATCAGCCCCAGCATTTT.

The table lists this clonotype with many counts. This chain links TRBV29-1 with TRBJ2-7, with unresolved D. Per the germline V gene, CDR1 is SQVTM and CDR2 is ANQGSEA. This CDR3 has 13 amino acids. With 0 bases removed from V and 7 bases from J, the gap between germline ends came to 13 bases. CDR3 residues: CSVEDTLTREQYF. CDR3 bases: TGCAGCGTTGAAGATACTTTAACGAGGGAGCAGTACTTC.

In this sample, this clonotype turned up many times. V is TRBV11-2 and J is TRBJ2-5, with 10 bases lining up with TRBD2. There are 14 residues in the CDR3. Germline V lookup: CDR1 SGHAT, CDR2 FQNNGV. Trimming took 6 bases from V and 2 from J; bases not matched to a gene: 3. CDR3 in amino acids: CASRTSGLQETQYF. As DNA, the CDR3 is TGTGCCAGCAGGACTAGCGGGCTTCAAGAGACCCAGTACTTC.

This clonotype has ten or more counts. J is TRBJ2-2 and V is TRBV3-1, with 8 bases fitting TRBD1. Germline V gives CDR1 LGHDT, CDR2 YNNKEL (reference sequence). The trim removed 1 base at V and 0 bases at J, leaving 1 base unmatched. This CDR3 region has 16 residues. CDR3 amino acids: CASSQAGQANTGELFF. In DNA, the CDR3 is TGTGCCAGCAGCCAAGCGGGACAGGCGAACACCGGGGAGCTGTTTTTT.

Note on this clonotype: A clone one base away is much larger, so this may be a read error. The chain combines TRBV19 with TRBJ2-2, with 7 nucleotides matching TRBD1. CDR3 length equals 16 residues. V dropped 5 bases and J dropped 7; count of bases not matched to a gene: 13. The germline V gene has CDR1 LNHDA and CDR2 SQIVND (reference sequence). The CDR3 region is CASSFNRGTKGGELFF. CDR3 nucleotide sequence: TGTGCCAGTAGTTTCAACAGGGGTACAAAGGGCGGGGAGCTGTTTTTT.

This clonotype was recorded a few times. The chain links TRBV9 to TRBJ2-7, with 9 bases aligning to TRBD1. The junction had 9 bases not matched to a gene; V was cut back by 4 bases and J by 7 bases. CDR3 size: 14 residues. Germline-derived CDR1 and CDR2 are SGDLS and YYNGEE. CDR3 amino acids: CASSPGQGQREQYF. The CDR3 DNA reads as TGTGCCAGCAGCCCGGGACAGGGTCAAAGGGAGCAGTACTTC.

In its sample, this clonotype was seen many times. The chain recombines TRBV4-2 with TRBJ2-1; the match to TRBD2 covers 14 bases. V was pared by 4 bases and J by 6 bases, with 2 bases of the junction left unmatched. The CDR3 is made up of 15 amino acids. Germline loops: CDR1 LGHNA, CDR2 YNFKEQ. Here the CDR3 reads CASSPGLAGGNEQFF. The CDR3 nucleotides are TGTGCCAGCAGCCCCGGACTAGCGGGGGGCAATGAGCAGTTCTTC.

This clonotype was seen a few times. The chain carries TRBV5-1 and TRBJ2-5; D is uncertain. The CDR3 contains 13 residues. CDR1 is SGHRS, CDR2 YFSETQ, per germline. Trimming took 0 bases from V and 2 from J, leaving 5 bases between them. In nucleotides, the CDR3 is TGCGCCAGCAGCTTGGGGCCACAAGAGACCCAGTACTTC. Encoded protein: CASSLGPQETQYF.

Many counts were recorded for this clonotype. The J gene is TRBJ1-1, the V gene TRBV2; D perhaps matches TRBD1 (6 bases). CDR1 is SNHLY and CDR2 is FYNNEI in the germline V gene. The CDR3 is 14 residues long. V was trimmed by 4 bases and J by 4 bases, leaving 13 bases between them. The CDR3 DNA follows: TGTGCCAGCAGTGCCCAGGGGATAGTCACTGAAGCTTTCTTT. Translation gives CASSAQGIVTEAFF.

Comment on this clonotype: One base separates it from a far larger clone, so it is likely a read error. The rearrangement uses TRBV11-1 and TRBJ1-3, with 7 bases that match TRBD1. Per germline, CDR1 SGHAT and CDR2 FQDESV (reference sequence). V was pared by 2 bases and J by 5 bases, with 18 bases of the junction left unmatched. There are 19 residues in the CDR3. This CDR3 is CASSLSLEGATASRNTIYF. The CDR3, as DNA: TGTGCCAGCAGCTTAAGTTTGGAGGGGGCGACAGCATCGAGAAACACCATATATTTT.

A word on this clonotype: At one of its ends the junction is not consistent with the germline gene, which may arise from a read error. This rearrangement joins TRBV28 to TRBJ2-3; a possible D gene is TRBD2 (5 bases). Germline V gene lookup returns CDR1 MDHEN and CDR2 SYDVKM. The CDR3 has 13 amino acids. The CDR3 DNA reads TGTGCCAGCAGTCGGCCTAGCACAGATACGCAGTTTTTT. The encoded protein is CASSRPSTDTQFF.

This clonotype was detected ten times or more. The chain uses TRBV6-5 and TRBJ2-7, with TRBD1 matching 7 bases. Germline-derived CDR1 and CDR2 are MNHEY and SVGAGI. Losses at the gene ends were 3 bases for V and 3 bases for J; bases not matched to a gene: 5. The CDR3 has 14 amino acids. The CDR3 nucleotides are TGTGCCAGCAGTTATGCCAGGGGGAGCTACGAGCAGTACTTC. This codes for CASSYARGSYEQYF.

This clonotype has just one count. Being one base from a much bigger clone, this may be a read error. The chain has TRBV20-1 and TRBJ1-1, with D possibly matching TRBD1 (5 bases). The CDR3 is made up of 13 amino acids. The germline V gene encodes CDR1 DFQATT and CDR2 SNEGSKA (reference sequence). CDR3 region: CSALGVLNTEALF. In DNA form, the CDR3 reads TGCAGTGCTTTAGGGGTATTGAACACTGAAGCTCTCTTT.

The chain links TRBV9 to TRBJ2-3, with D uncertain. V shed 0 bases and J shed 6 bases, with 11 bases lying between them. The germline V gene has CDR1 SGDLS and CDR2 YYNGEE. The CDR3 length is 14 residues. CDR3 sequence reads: CASSVVPAQDTQYF. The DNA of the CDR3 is TGTGCCAGCAGCGTAGTGCCCGCTCAGGATACGCAGTATTTT.

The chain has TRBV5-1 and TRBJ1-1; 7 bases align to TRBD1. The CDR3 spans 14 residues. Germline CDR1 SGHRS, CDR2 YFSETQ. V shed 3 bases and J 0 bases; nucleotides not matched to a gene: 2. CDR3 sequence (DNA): TGCGCCAGCAGCTCGGGACAGATGAACACTGAAGCTTTCTTT. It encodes CASSSGQMNTEAFF.

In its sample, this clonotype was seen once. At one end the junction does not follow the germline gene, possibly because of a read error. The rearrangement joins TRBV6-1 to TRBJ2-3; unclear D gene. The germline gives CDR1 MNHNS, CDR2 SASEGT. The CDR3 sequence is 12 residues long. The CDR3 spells CASSFSTDTQNF. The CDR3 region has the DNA TGTGCCAGCAGTTTTAGCACAGATACGCAGAATTTT.

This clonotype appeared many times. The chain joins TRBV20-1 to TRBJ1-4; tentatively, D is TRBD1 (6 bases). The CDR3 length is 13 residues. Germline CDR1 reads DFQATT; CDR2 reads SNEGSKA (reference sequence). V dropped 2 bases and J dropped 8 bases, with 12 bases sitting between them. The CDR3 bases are TGCAGTGCTAGAAGACAGGAGGGGGAAAAACTGTTTTTT. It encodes CSARRQEGEKLFF.

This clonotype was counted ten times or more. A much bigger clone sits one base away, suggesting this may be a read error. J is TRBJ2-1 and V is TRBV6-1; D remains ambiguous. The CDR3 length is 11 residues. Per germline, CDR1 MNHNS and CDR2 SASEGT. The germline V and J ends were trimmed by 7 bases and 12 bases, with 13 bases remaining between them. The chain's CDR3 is CASNILVGQFF. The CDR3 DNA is TGTGCCAGCAATATCCTTGTGGGGCAGTTCTTC.

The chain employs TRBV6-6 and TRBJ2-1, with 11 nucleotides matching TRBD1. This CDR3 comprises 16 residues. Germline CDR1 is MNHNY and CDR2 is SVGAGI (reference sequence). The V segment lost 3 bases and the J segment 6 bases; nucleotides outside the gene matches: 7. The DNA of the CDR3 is TGTGCCAGCAGTTATCCCGGGACAGGGGGGTCCAATGAGCAGTTCTTC. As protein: CASSYPGTGGSNEQFF.

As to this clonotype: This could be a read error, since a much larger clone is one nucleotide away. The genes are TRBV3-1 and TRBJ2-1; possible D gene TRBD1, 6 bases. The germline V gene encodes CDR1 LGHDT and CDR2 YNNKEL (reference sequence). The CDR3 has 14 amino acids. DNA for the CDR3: TGTGCCAGCAGATCACAGGGCTTGGCTAATGCGCAGTTCTTC. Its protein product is CASRSQGLANAQFF.

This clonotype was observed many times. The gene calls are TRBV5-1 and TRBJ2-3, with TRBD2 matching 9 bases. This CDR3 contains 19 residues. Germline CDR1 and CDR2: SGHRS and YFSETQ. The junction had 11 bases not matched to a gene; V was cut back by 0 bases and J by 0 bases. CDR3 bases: TGCGCCAGCAGCTTGGCCGAGAGTAGCGGGGGTTTTAGCACAGATACGCAGTATTTT. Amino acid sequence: CASSLAESSGGFSTDTQYF.

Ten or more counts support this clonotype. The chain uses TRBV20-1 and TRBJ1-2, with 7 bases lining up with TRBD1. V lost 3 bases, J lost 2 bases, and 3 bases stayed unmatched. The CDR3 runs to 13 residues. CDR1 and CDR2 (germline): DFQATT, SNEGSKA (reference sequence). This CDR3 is CSARTGNNYGYTF. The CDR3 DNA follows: TGCAGTGCTAGGACAGGGAACAACTATGGCTACACCTTC.

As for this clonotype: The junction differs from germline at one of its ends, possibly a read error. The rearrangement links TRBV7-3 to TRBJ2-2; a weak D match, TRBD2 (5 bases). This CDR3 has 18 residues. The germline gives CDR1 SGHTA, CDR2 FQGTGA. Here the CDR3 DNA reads TGTGCCGGCAGCTTACATCCAAGGGAGCGGTCGGGCACCGGGGAGCTGTTTTTC. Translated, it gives CAGSLHPRERSGTGELFF.

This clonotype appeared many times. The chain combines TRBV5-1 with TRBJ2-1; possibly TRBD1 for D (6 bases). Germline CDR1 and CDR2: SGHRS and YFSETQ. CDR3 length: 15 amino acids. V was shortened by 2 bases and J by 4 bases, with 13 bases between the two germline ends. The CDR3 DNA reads TGCGCCAGCAGCTTATCCGGGACAAGTTACAATGAGCAGTTCTTC. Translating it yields CASSLSGTSYNEQFF. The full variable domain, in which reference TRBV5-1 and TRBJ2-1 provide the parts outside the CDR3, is KAGVTQTPRYLIKTRGQQVTLSCSPISGHRSVSWYQQTPGQGLQFLFEYFSETQRNKGNFPGRFSGRQFSNSRSEMNVSTLELGDSALYLCASSLSGTSYNEQFFGPGTRLTVL.

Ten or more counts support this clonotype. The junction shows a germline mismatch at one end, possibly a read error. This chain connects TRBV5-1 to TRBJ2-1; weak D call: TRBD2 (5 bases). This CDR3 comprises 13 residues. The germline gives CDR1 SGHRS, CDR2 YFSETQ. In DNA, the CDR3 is TGCGCCAGCCGCTTGCAAGAGGGAAATGAGCAGTTCTTC. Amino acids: CASRLQEGNEQFF. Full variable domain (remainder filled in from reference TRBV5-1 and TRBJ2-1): KAGVTQTPRYLIKTRGQQVTLSCSPISGHRSVSWYQQTPGQGLQFLFEYFSETQRNKGNFPGRFSGRQFSNSRSEMNVSTLELGDSALYLCASRLQEGNEQFFGPGTRLTVL.